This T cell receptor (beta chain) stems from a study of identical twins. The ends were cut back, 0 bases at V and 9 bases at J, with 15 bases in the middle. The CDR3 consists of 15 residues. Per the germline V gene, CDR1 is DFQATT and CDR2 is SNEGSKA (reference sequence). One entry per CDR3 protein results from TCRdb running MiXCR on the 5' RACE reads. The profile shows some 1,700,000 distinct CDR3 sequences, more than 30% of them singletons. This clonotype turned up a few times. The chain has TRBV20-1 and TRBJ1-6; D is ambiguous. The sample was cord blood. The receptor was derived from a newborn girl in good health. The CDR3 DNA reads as TGCAGTGCTAGAGAGGGGAGCGGTTCGGGTTCACCCCTCCACTTT. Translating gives CSAREGSGSGSPLHF.